This TCR beta chain was profiled in a study of blood T cell repertoires in COVID-19. Study at large: The study drew acute and convalescent COVID-19 samples from the United States, Italy and Spain. PBMCs, B-cell-depleted T cells, or T cells were the source of the cDNA or gDNA that made up the material.

Method: immunoSEQ multiplex PCR; TCRdb's copy keeps in-frame clones and lacks some. The table lists approximately 470,000 clones, roughly 90% of them singletons. Participants had their cohort set by participant-reported clinical history. Germline V lookup: CDR1 DFQATT, CDR2 SNEGSKA (reference sequence). The CDR3 is 11 residues long. Between the trimmed V and J ends, which lost 6 bases and 5 bases, there was a span of 10 bases. The origin of this receptor is a young woman who had recovered from COVID-19. The sequencing input was PBMCs or T cells enriched from blood (not recorded which). This sequence joins TRBV20-1 and TRBJ1-1; D is unresolved. CDR3 amino acids: CSAQVATEAFF. DNA for the CDR3: TGCAGTGCCCAGGTCGCTACTGAAGCTTTCTTT.